Described below is a single T cell receptor beta chain sequence and its context. This sample was included in a study of OX40 agonist ivuxolimab in advanced cancers. Sequencing used immunoSEQ multiplex PCR; TCRdb keeps in-frame clones, though not all of them. The sample consists of 95,000 to 100,000 clones, 90% of them appearing once. This CDR3 contains 18 residues. The V gene lost 0 bases and the J gene lost 2 bases, with 17 bases spanning the gap. CDR1 is MGHRA, CDR2 YSYEKL, per germline. This sequence originates from an adult with an advanced solid tumor such as melanoma, head and neck, liver or kidney cancer. Sequenced here: CD4+ or CD8+ T cells sorted from blood, sampled in a trial of the OX40 agonist ivuxolimab. The chain uses TRBV4-1 and TRBJ2-1; D is unclear. The CDR3 DNA reads as TGCGCCAGCAGCCAAGAGCGTTTGAGCCCCTCAACCTACAATGAGCAGTTCTTC. Translation gives CASSQERLSPSTYNEQFF.